Below, 14 T cell receptor beta chains from the same sample are listed, as sequenced in a study. TCRdb redid the calling of the 5' RACE reads with MiXCR, one entry per CDR3 protein. The repertoire includes fewer than 80,000 distinct CDR3 sequences, about 22% of them detected once, and 2.5% to 3% sits in the top ten. Sample: memory CD4+ T cells sorted from a lymph node. As to subset: memory CD4+ T cells, CD4+CD45RO+CD25-. These receptor sequences come from a female donor with breast cancer.

CDR3 loop: CASSSGLAGTDTQYF. In DNA form, the CDR3 reads TGTGCCAGCAGCTCCGGACTAGCGGGCACAGATACGCAGTATTTT. This chain connects TRBV7-3 to TRBJ2-3; 10 nucleotides match TRBD2. J gave up 1 base and V 4 bases, and 2 bases lay outside the gene matches. Looked up from germline, CDR1 is SGHTA and CDR2 is FQGTGA. CDR3 size: 15 residues.

The CDR3 bases are TGCGCCAGCAGCTTGGGGCCAGGGTCAAGCGAGCAGTACTTC. Translating gives CASSLGPGSSEQYF. V gene TRBV5-1 combines with J gene TRBJ2-7, with a tentative D call TRBD1 (5 bases). Germline V lookup: CDR1 SGHRS, CDR2 YFSETQ. CDR3 length: 14 residues. Deletions cut 0 bases from V and 6 bases from J, with 13 bases between.

This clonotype has more than one count but fewer than ten. This chain joins TRBV11-1 and TRBJ2-1; D not resolved. V was pared by 5 bases and J by 0 bases, with 8 bases between. This CDR3 has 14 amino acids. Germline V gene lookup returns CDR1 SGHAT and CDR2 FQDESV (reference sequence). The DNA for the CDR3 is TGTGCCAGCAGCCGTATAATCTCCTACAATGAGCAGTTCTTC. It encodes CASSRIISYNEQFF.

The table lists this clonotype with a few counts. The V call is TRBV10-3, the J call TRBJ2-3; 7 bases line up with TRBD1. V was clipped by 4 bases and J by 2 bases; unmatched bases: 6. Looked up from germline, CDR1 is ENHRY and CDR2 is SYGVKD. This CDR3 has 15 amino acids. As DNA, the CDR3 is TGTGCCATCAGTGGAGGGGGACAGATCACAGATACGCAGTATTTT. Translation: CAISGGGQITDTQYF.

The sample holds a few counts of this clonotype. The rearrangement links TRBV20-1 to TRBJ2-2, with D hard to call. The CDR3 is 14 amino acids. Trimming left V 3 bases short and J 0 bases short, with 8 bases between. CDR1 is DFQATT, CDR2 SNEGSKA, per germline (reference sequence). This CDR3 reads CSARVGTNTGELFF. Written as DNA, the CDR3 is TGCAGTGCTAGGGTGGGGACGAACACCGGGGAGCTGTTTTTT.

This clonotype was found a few times. This chain connects TRBV7-2 to TRBJ2-3; 14 positions agree with TRBD2. The length of the CDR3 is 16 residues. In germline, CDR1 is SGHTA, CDR2 FQGNSA. V shed 5 bases, J shed 4 bases, and the junction held 5 bases outside the gene matches. The CDR3 region is CASSPRLAGGSDTQYF. CDR3 in DNA: TGTGCCAGCAGCCCACGACTAGCGGGGGGGTCAGATACGCAGTATTTT.

This clonotype was seen just once. Here the CDR3 omits its conserved ending phenylalanine or tryptophan, so a read error is the likely source. The CDR3 spells CSARRLQNHYEQFS. In DNA, the CDR3 is TGCAGTGCTAGACGACTACAGAACCACTATGAGCAGTTCTCC. The chain recombines TRBV20-1 with TRBJ2-1, with D perhaps matching TRBD2 (5 bases). Germline lookup yields CDR1 DFQATT and CDR2 SNEGSKA (reference sequence). This CDR3 has 14 residues. Trimming pared 2 bases from V and 8 bases from J, leaving 16 bases between.

Only one count was recorded for this clonotype. The chain joins TRBV4-1 to TRBJ2-2; 11 positions agree with TRBD2. CDR3 length: 17 residues. Per germline, CDR1 MGHRA and CDR2 YSYEKL. The junction had 6 bases not matched to a gene; V was cut back by 0 bases and J by 6 bases. In DNA, the CDR3 is TGCGCCAGCAGCCAAGAGACTAGCGGGACTTTGTCCGGGGAGCTGTTTTTT. This encodes CASSQETSGTLSGELFF.

With respect to this clonotype: One junction end disagrees with the germline gene, perhaps due to a read error. The chain combines TRBV7-2 with TRBJ1-1; maybe TRBD1 (6 bases). CDR3 length: 14 residues. Germline V lookup: CDR1 SGHTA, CDR2 FQGNSA. CDR3 region: CASSNQGRGTEAFF. The CDR3 DNA is TGTGCCAGCAGCAATCAGGGGCGGGGGACTGAAGCCTTCTTT.

In this sample, this clonotype turned up many times. The chain couples TRBV5-1 to TRBJ2-7; 10 nucleotides agree with TRBD2. Germline assignment: CDR1 SGHRS and CDR2 YFSETQ. CDR3 length equals 15 residues. V lost 4 bases, J lost 0 bases, and 4 bases stayed unmatched. The CDR3 DNA reads TGCGCCAGCAGCGCTGCTAGCGGGAGCTCCTACGAGCAGTACTTC. As protein: CASSAASGSSYEQYF.

A note on this clonotype: Germline is not matched at one junction end, which may reflect a read error. The V and J genes are TRBV25-1 and TRBJ2-5; 7 nucleotides align to TRBD1. The CDR3 has 14 amino acids. CDR1 is MGHDK, CDR2 SYGVNS, per germline. The CDR3 region has the DNA TGTGCCGGCAGTGGACTGGGACAGCAAGAGACCCAGTACTTC. It specifies CAGSGLGQQETQYF.

This clonotype was detected ten times or more. The gene calls are TRBV7-2 and TRBJ2-1; D gene uncertain. The CDR3 covers 11 residues. Trimming removed 2 bases from V and 15 bases from J, with 11 bases in between. CDR1 is SGHTA and CDR2 is FQGNSA in the germline V gene. The CDR3 here is CASSLQVDLFF. The CDR3 coding sequence is TGTGCCAGCAGCTTACAAGTCGACCTGTTCTTC.

In its sample, this clonotype was seen a few times. The rearrangement links TRBV2 to TRBJ2-7, with D tentatively TRBD1 (5 bases). Germline CDR1 is SNHLY and CDR2 is FYNNEI. This CDR3 has 17 residues. V was cut by 3 bases and J by 3 bases, with 21 bases left in between. CDR3 DNA: TGTGCCAGCAGTGATTTCGCAGAGATTAAAGGGGACTACGAGCAGTACTTC. Its translation: CASSDFAEIKGDYEQYF.

This clonotype has only a few counts. The chain joins TRBV7-8 to TRBJ2-1; 9 bases map to TRBD1. J gave up 8 bases and V 5 bases, and 7 bases lay outside the gene matches. Germline lookup yields CDR1 SGHVS and CDR2 FQNEAQ. This CDR3 region has 14 residues. CDR3 sequence reads: CASSTGQGSHEQFF. DNA for the CDR3: TGTGCCAGCAGCACGGGACAGGGAAGCCATGAGCAGTTCTTC.